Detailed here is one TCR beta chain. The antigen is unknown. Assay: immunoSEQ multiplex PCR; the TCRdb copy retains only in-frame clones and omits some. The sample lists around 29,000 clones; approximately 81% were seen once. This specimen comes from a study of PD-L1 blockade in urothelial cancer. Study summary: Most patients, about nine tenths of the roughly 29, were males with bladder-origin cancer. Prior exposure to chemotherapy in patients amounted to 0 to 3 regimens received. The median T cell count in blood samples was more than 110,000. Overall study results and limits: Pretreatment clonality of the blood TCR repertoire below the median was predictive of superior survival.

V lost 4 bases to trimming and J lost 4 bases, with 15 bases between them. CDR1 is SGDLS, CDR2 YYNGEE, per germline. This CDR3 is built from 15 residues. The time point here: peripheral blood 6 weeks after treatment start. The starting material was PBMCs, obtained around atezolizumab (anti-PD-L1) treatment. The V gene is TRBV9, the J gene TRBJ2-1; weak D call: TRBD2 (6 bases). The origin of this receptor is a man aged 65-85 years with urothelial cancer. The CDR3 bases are TGTGCCAGCAGCCGTAGCGGCGGGAAATACAATGAGCAGTTCTTC. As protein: CASSRSGGKYNEQFF.